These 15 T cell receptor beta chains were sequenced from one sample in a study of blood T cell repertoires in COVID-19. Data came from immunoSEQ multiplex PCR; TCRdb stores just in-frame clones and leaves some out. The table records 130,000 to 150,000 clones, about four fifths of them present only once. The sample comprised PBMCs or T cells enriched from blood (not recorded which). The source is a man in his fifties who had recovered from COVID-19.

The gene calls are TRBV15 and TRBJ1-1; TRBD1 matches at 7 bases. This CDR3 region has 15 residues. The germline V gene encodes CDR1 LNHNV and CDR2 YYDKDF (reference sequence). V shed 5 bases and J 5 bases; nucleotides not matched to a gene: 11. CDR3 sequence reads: CATSSRQGLGTEAFF. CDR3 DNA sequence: TGTGCCACCAGCTCCCGACAGGGATTAGGGACTGAAGCTTTCTTT.

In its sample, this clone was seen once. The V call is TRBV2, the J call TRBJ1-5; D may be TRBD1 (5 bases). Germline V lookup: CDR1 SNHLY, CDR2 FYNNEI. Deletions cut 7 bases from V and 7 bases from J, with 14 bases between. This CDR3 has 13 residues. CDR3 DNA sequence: TGTGCCAGCAACGAACGGGGGGTCCAGCCCCAGCATTTT. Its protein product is CASNERGVQPQHF.

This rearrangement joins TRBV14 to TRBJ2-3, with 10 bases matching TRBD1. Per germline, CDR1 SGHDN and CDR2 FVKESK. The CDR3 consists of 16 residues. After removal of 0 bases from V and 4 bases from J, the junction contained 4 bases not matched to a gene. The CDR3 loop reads CASSQDRGTGADTQYF. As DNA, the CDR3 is TGTGCCAGCAGCCAAGATAGGGGGACAGGGGCAGATACGCAGTATTTT. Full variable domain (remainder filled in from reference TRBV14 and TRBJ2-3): EAGVTQFPSHSVIEKGQTVTLRCDPISGHDNLYWYRRVMGKEIKFLLHFVKESKQDESGMPNNRFLAERTGGTYSTLKVQPAELEDSGVYFCASSQDRGTGADTQYFGPGTRLTVL.

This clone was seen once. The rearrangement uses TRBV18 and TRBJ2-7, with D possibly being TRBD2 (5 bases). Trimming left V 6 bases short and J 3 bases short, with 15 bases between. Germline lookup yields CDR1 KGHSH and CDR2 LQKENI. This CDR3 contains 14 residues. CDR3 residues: CASSLGSGNYEQYF. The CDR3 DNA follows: TGTGCCAGCTCCCTAGGGAGCGGAAACTACGAGCAGTACTTC. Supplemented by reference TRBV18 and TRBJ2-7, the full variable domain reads NAGVMQNPRHLVRRRGQEARLRCSPMKGHSHVYWYRQLPEEGLKFMVYLQKENIIDESGMPKERFSAEFPKEGPSILRIQQVVRGDSAAYFCASSLGSGNYEQYFGPGTRLTVT.

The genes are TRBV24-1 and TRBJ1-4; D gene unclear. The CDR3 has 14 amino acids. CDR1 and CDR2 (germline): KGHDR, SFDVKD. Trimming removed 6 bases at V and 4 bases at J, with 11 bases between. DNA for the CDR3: TGTGCCACCAGTTCCAATTCCAATAATGAAAAACTGTTTTTT. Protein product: CATSSNSNNEKLFF.

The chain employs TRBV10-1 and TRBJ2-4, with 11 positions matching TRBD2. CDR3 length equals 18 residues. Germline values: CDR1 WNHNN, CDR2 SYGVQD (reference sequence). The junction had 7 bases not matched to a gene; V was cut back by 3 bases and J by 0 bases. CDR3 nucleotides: TGCGCCAGCAGTGATGCTAGCGGGGGGCGGCTAGCCAAAAACATTCAGTACTTC. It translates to CASSDASGGRLAKNIQYF.

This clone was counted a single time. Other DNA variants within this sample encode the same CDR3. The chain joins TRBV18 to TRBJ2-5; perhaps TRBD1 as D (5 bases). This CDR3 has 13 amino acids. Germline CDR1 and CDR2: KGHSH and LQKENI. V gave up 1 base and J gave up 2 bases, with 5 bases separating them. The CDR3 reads CASSPRQQETQYF. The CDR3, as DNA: TGTGCCAGCTCACCACGACAGCAAGAGACCCAGTACTTC.

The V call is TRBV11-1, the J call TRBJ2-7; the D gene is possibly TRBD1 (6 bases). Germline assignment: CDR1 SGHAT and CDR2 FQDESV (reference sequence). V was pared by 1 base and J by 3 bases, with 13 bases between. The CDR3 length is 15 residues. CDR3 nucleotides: TGTGCCAGCAGCTTAGGGACCGGACAGATCTACGAGCAGTACTTC. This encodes CASSLGTGQIYEQYF.

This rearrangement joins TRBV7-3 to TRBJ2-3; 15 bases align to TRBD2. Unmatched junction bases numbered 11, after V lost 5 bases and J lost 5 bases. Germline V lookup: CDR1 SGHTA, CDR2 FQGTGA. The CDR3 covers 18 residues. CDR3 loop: CASSHGLAGGLSLDTQYF. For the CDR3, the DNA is TGTGCCAGCAGCCACGGACTAGCGGGGGGGCTTTCTTTAGATACGCAGTATTTT. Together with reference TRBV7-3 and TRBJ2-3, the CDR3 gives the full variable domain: GAGVSQTPSNKVTEKGKYVELRCDPISGHTALYWYRQSLGQGPEFLIYFQGTGAADDSGLPNDRFFAVRPEGSVSTLKIQRTERGDSAVYLCASSHGLAGGLSLDTQYFGPGTRLTVL.

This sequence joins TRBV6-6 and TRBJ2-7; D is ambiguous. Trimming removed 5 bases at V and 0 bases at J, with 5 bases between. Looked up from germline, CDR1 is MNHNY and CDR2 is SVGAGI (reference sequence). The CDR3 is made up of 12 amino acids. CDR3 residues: CASSPGSYEQYF. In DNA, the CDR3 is TGTGCCAGCAGTCCCGGCTCCTACGAGCAGTACTTC.

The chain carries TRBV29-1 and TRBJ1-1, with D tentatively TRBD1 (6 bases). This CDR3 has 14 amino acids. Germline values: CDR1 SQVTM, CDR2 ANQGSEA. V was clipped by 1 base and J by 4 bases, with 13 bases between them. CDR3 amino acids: CSVEGNRVGTEAFF. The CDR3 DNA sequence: TGCAGCGTTGAAGGAAACAGGGTGGGCACTGAAGCTTTCTTT.

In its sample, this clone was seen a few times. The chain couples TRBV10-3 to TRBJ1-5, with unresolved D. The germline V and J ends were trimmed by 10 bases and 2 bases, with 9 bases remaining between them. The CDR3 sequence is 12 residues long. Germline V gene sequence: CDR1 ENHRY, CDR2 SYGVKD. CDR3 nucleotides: TGTGCCACGGAGGGAGGCAATCAGCCCCAGCATTTT. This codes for CATEGGNQPQHF.

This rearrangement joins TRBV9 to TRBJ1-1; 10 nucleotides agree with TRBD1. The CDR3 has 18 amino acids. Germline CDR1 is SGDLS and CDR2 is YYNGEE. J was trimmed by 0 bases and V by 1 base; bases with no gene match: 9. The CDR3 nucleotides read TGTGCCAGCAGCGTAACGGACAGGGGGGTTCCGATGAACACTGAAGCTTTCTTT. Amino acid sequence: CASSVTDRGVPMNTEAFF.

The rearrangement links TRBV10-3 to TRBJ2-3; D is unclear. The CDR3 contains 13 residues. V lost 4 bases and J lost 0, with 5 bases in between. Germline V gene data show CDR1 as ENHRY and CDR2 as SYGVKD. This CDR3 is CAISVQSTDTQYF. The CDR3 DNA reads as TGTGCCATCAGTGTGCAGAGCACAGATACGCAGTATTTT.

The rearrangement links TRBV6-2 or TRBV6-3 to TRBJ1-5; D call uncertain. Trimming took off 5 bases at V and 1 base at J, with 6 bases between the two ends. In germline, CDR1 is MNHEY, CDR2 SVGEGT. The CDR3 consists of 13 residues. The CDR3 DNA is TGTGCCAGCAGTATGTCAAGCAATCAGCCCCAGCATTTT. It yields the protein CASSMSSNQPQHF.